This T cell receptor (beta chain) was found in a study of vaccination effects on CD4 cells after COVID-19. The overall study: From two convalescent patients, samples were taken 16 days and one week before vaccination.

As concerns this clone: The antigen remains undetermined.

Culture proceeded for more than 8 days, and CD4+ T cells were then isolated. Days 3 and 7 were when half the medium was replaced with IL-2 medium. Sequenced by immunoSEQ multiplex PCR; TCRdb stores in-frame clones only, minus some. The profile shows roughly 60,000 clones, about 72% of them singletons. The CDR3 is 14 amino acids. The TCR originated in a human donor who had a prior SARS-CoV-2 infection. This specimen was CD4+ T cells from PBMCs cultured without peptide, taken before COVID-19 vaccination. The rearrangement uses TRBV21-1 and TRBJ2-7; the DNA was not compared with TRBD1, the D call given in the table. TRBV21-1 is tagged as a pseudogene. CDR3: CASSKGQGTAEQYF. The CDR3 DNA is TGTGCCAGCAGCAAAGGACAGGGAACAGCCGAGCAGTACTTC.